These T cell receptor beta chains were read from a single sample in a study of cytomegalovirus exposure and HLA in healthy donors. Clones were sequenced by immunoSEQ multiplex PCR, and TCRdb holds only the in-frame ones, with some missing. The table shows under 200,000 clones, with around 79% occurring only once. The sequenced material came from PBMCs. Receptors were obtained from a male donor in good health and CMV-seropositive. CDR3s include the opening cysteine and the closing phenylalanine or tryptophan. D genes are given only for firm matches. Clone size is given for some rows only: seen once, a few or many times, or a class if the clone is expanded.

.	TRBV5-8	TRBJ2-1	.	CASSLGETTQFF	TGTGCCAGCAGCTTGGGGGAGACAACGCAGTTCTTC
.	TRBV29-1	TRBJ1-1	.	CSVANLQGRAEAFF	TGCAGCGTTGCAAATTTACAGGGTAGGGCTGAAGCTTTCTTT
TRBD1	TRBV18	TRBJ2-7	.	CASSPPGTGKNEQYF	TGTGCCAGCTCACCACCCGGGACAGGGAAAAACGAGCAGTACTTC
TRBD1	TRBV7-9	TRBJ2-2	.	CSSSSRDRANTGELFF	TGTTCCAGCAGCTCCAGGGACAGGGCGAACACCGGGGAGCTGTTTTTT
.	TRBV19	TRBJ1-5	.	CASSLREAITNQPQHF	TGTGCCAGTAGTTTAAGGGAGGCAATAACCAATCAGCCCCAGCATTTT
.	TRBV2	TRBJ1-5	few	CASRGDLSGQPQHF	TGTGCCAGCAGAGGCGATCTATCGGGTCAGCCCCAGCATTTT
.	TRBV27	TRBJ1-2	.	CASSLSQGYGYTF	TGTGCCAGCAGTTTATCGCAGGGGTATGGCTACACCTTC
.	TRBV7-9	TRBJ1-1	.	CASSLGGSTEAFF	TGTGCCAGCAGCTTAGGAGGGAGCACTGAAGCTTTCTTT
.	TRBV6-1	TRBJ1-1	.	CASMTGGTNTEAFF	TGTGCCAGCATGACCGGGGGTACGAACACTGAAGCTTTCTTT
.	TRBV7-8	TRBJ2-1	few	CASSPFGRPYNEQFF	TGTGCCAGCAGCCCCTTCGGCAGGCCCTACAATGAGCAGTTCTTC
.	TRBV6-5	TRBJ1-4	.	CASRAGPTNEKLFF	TGTGCCAGCAGGGCAGGCCCAACTAATGAAAAACTGTTTTTT
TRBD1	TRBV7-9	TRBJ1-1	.	CASSPLTGSNTEAFF	TGTGCCAGCAGCCCCTTGACAGGGTCGAACACTGAAGCTTTCTTT
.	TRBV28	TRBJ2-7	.	CASSPQGMSSYEQYF	TGTGCCAGCAGCCCACAGGGTATGAGCTCCTACGAGCAGTACTTC
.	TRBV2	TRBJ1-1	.	CASSPEEGFDTEAFF	TGTGCCAGCAGCCCCGAGGAGGGATTCGACACTGAAGCTTTCTTT
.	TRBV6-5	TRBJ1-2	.	CASKSGSYNYGYTF	TGTGCCAGCAAGTCCGGTTCTTATAACTATGGCTACACCTTC
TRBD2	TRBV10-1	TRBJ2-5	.	CASSDPRGGGETQYF	TGCGCCAGCAGTGATCCGCGGGGGGGCGGGGAGACCCAGTACTTC
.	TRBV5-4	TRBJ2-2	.	CASSFGDTGELFF	TGTGCCAGCAGCTTCGGGGACACCGGGGAGCTGTTTTTT
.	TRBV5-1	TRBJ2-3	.	CASSAGLSTDTQYF	TGCGCCAGCAGCGCGGGGCTTAGCACAGATACGCAGTATTTT
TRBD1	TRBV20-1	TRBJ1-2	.	CSAWTGEVYTF	TGCAGTGCTTGGACAGGGGAAGTCTACACCTTC
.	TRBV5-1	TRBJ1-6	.	CASSLVTGSPLHF	TGCGCCAGCAGCTTGGTTACCGGTTCACCCCTCCACTTT
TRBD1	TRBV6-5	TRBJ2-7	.	CASSVDGTGREQYF	TGTGCCAGCTCTGTTGACGGGACAGGGCGGGAGCAGTACTTC
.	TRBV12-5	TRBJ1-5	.	CASGLAQPGHWDLGDQPQHF	TGTGCTAGTGGTTTGGCCCAACCGGGACATTGGGATTTGGGAGATCAGCCCCAGCATTTT
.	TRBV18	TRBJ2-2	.	CASSPGLTGELFF	TGTGCCAGCTCACCGGGACTCACCGGGGAGCTGTTTTTT
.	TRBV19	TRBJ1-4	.	CASVNREANEKLFF	TGTGCCAGCGTTAACAGGGAAGCTAATGAAAAACTGTTTTTT
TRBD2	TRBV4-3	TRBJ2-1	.	CASSLGTSGGAGGEQFF	TGCGCCAGCAGCTTAGGGACTAGCGGGGGGGCTGGGGGTGAGCAGTTCTTC
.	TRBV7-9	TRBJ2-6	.	CASSSERFLSSGANVLTF	TGTGCCAGCAGCTCCGAGAGGTTCCTAAGCTCTGGGGCCAACGTCCTGACTTTC
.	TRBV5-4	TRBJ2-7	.	CASSLALRTGYEQYF	TGTGCCAGCAGCTTGGCCCTTAGAACGGGCTACGAGCAGTACTTC
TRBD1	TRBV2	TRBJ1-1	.	CASSVEGAATEAFF	TGTGCCAGCAGTGTGGAGGGGGCAGCCACTGAAGCTTTCTTT
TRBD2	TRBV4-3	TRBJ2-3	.	CASSQGQRGRLQDTQYF	TGCGCCAGCAGCCAAGGACAGCGGGGGAGGCTTCAAGATACGCAGTATTTT
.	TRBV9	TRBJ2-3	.	CASSPYTGSTDTQYF	TGTGCCAGCAGCCCATACACGGGTAGCACAGATACGCAGTATTTT
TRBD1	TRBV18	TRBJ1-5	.	CASSPRQGYNQPQHF	TGTGCCAGCTCACCTCGACAGGGGTATAATCAGCCCCAGCATTTT
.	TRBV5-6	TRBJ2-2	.	CASSLLESPPQLFF	TGTGCCAGCAGCTTGTTGGAGTCTCCCCCCCAGCTGTTTTTT
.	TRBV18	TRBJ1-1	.	CASSPLRRVNTEAFF	TGTGCCAGCTCACCATTAAGGCGGGTGAACACTGAAGCTTTCTTT
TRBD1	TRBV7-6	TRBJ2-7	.	CASSDRVSYEQYF	TGTGCCAGCAGCGACAGGGTCTCCTACGAGCAGTACTTC
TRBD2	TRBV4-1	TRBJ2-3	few	CASSPRWASGGNTQYF	TGCGCCAGCAGCCCTCGCTGGGCTAGCGGGGGAAATACGCAGTATTTT
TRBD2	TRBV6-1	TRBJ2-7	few	CASSESGGHEQYF	TGTGCCAGCAGTGAAAGCGGGGGCCACGAGCAGTACTTC
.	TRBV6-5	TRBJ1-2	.	CASRPDRLYGYTF	TGTGCCAGCAGACCCGACAGGCTCTATGGCTACACCTTC